The 30 T cell receptor beta chains given below trace back to one sample, sequenced in a study of blood T cell repertoires in COVID-19. TCRdb's table, derived via immunoSEQ multiplex PCR, lists solely in-frame clones and lacks some. Among 180,000 or so clones listed, approximately 80% were seen once. The sequencing input was peripheral blood. These receptors originate from a woman in her seventies with COVID-19, enrolled during active disease.

The chain has TRBV6-1 and TRBJ2-7; D is uncertain. The V gene's germline CDR1 is MNHNS and CDR2 SASEGT. V was trimmed by 2 bases and J by 6 bases, leaving 11 bases between them. There are 13 residues in the CDR3. The CDR3 DNA reads TGTGCCAGCAGTGAAATTAGGCGCGGCGAGCAGTACGTC. This encodes CASSEIRRGEQYV.

This chain uses TRBV4-2 with TRBJ2-1, with D uncertain. Per germline, CDR1 LGHNA and CDR2 YNFKEQ. The CDR3 length is 14 residues. Trimming cost V 0 bases and J 4 bases, with 7 bases left between them. The CDR3 DNA reads as TGTGCCAGCAGCCAAGAAACGGAGTACAATGAGCAGTTCTTC. Its translation: CASSQETEYNEQFF.

V and J are TRBV7-6 and TRBJ1-4; maybe TRBD1 (6 bases). Trimming removed 4 bases at V and 2 bases at J, with 11 bases between. This CDR3 is built from 15 residues. The germline gives CDR1 SGHVS, CDR2 FNYEAQ. This CDR3 reads CASSSRTGTNEKLFF. The CDR3 DNA follows: TGTGCCAGCAGCTCCCGAACAGGGACTAATGAAAAACTGTTTTTT.

V and J are TRBV7-2 and TRBJ1-2, with TRBD1 as a possible D gene (5 bases). The CDR3 extends over 15 amino acids. With 1 base removed from V and 4 bases from J, the gap between germline ends came to 13 bases. From germline, CDR1 is SGHTA and CDR2 FQGNSA. CDR3 residues: CASSLGVSGFYGYTF. CDR3 bases: TGTGCCAGCAGCTTAGGTGTATCAGGGTTCTATGGCTACACCTTC.

This chain links TRBV19 with TRBJ1-6, with TRBD1 matching over 7 bases. Trimming removed 11 bases from V and 5 bases from J; junction bases left unmatched: 12. The CDR3 sequence is 15 residues long. Germline CDR1 is LNHDA and CDR2 is SQIVND (reference sequence). CDR3 protein: CAVRGASGNNSPLHF. CDR3 nucleotide sequence: TGTGCCGTCAGGGGGGCGTCGGGGAATAATTCACCCCTCCACTTT.

This clone was seen only a few times. CDR3 nucleotide sequence: TGTGCCAGCAGTTATACGGGACTGGTGAACACCGGGGAGCTGTTTTTT. Residues: CASSYTGLVNTGELFF. This chain joins TRBV14 and TRBJ2-2; D possibly corresponds to TRBD2 (6 bases). V was shortened by 6 bases and J by 1 base, with 15 bases between the two germline ends. The CDR3 covers 16 residues. The germline CDR1 and CDR2 sequences are SGHDN and FVKESK.

The chain uses TRBV7-2 and TRBJ2-3; D possibly corresponds to TRBD2 (5 bases). V was trimmed by 1 base and J by 2 bases, leaving 16 bases between them. This CDR3 is 17 amino acids long. CDR1 and CDR2 from the germline V gene are SGHTA and FQGNSA. The CDR3 is CASSLDRAVHFTDTQYF. Written as DNA, the CDR3 is TGTGCCAGCAGCTTAGATCGAGCGGTGCACTTCACAGATACGCAGTATTTT. The entire variable domain, with the rest obtained from reference TRBV7-2 and TRBJ2-3, is as follows: GAGVSQSPSNKVTEKGKDVELRCDPISGHTALYWYRQSLGQGLEFLIYFQGNSAPDKSGLPSDRFSAERTGGSVSTLTIQRTQQEDSAVYLCASSLDRAVHFTDTQYFGPGTRLTVL.

The table lists this clone with a few counts. The chain uses TRBV28 and TRBJ1-1; a weak D match, TRBD1 (6 bases). This CDR3 region has 13 residues. CDR1 MDHEN and CDR2 SYDVKM come from the germline V gene. V shed 8 bases and J shed 7 bases, with 17 bases lying between them. The chain's CDR3 is CASWDPGEIEAFF. As DNA, the CDR3 is TGTGCCAGCTGGGACCCAGGGGAAATTGAAGCTTTCTTT. Variable domain in full (rest from reference TRBV28 and TRBJ1-1): DVKVTQSSRYLVKRTGEKVFLECVQDMDHENMFWYRQDPGLGLRLIYFSYDVKMKEKGDIPEGYSVSREKKERFSLILESASTNQTSMYLCASWDPGEIEAFFGQGTRLTVV.

This clone was observed a handful of times. The chain joins TRBV7-2 to TRBJ2-7, with a tentative D call TRBD1 (6 bases). CDR3 size: 14 residues. Trimming took off 5 bases at V and 3 bases at J, with 14 bases between the two ends. Germline CDR1 is SGHTA and CDR2 is FQGNSA. In DNA form, the CDR3 reads TGTGCCAGCAGCGCTGCGGACAGCTACTACGAGCAGTACGTC. Translated, it gives CASSAADSYYEQYV.

The chain recombines TRBV10-3 with TRBJ1-4; D is perhaps TRBD1 (5 bases). CDR3 length equals 13 residues. Germline CDR1 and CDR2: ENHRY and SYGVKD. The ends were cut back, 10 bases at V and 0 bases at J, with 9 bases in the middle. The CDR3 region is CATTGATNEKLFF. CDR3 coding DNA: TGTGCCACCACGGGGGCAACTAATGAAAAACTGTTTTTT.

The J gene is TRBJ2-3, the V gene TRBV14, with TRBD2 matching 8 bases. Per the germline V gene, CDR1 is SGHDN and CDR2 is FVKESK. This CDR3 has 16 residues. J gave up 5 bases and V 2 bases, and 9 bases lay outside the gene matches. The CDR3 coding sequence is TGTGCCAGCAGCCAACCCGTCAGCGGGAGAATAGATACGCAGTATTTT. Translated, it gives CASSQPVSGRIDTQYF. Filled out from reference TRBV14 and TRBJ2-3, the complete variable domain reads EAGVTQFPSHSVIEKGQTVTLRCDPISGHDNLYWYRRVMGKEIKFLLHFVKESKQDESGMPNNRFLAERTGGTYSTLKVQPAELEDSGVYFCASSQPVSGRIDTQYFGPGTRLTVL.

The chain joins TRBV18 to TRBJ2-7; 9 nucleotides agree with TRBD1. The V and J ends lost 1 base and 5 bases, in that order; junction bases with no gene match: 9. This CDR3 spans 16 amino acids. In germline, CDR1 is KGHSH, CDR2 LQKENI. The CDR3 loop reads CASSPLGTGLVDEQYV. The CDR3 region has the DNA TGTGCCAGCTCACCACTCGGGACAGGGCTTGTCGACGAGCAGTACGTC.

The chain combines TRBV29-1 with TRBJ2-7, with TRBD1 identical over 7 bases. Germline V gives CDR1 SQVTM, CDR2 ANQGSEA. This CDR3 contains 13 residues. V lost 8 bases, J lost 6 bases, and 13 bases stayed unmatched. The CDR3 sequence is CSISGDRETEQYF. The CDR3 region has the DNA TGCAGCATCTCGGGCGACAGGGAGACCGAGCAGTACTTC.

In its sample, this clone was seen once. V usage is TRBV7-2 and J usage is TRBJ1-4; possible D gene TRBD1, 6 bases. The V gene lost 5 bases and the J gene lost 6 bases, with 10 bases spanning the gap. CDR1 is SGHTA and CDR2 is FQGNSA in the germline V gene. This CDR3 is built from 13 residues. CDR3 sequence (DNA): TGTGCCAGCAGCGCCAACAGGGATGAAAAACTGTTTTTT. Its protein is CASSANRDEKLFF.

A few counts support this clone. V is TRBV6-2 or TRBV6-3 and J is TRBJ1-5; 7 bases align to TRBD1. CDR1 is MNHEY, CDR2 SVGEGT, per germline. Losses at the gene ends were 2 bases for V and 3 bases for J; bases not matched to a gene: 13. The CDR3 totals 18 residues. CDR3 bases: TGTGCCAGCAGTTACCCCCGACAGGGAGTCGAAGACAATCAGCCCCAGCATTTT. As protein: CASSYPRQGVEDNQPQHF.

The CDR3: CASRGGSEKLFF. CDR3 sequence (DNA): TGCGCCAGCAGAGGGGGAAGTGAAAAACTGTTTTTT. This chain joins TRBV5-1 and TRBJ1-4, with D perhaps matching TRBD1 (6 bases). The CDR3 is made up of 12 amino acids. V shed 5 bases and J shed 7 bases, with 9 bases lying between them. The V gene's germline CDR1 is SGHRS and CDR2 YFSETQ.

In its sample, this clone was seen once. The gene calls are TRBV18 and TRBJ2-5; 9 positions match TRBD1. V trimming: 3 bases; J trimming: 5 bases; junction bases outside the gene matches: 7. Germline CDR1 KGHSH, CDR2 LQKENI. The CDR3 runs 15 residues. The CDR3 spells CASSPDTGGRETQYF. CDR3 DNA sequence: TGTGCCAGCTCACCTGACACAGGGGGCAGGGAGACCCAGTACTTC.

The chain combines TRBV2 with TRBJ1-6; D is unresolved. V was pared by 8 bases and J by 7 bases, with 9 bases between. There are 12 residues in the CDR3. Germline V gene lookup returns CDR1 SNHLY and CDR2 FYNNEI. The CDR3 region is CASGRENSPLHF. The CDR3 nucleotides are TGTGCCAGCGGGAGGGAGAATTCACCCCTCCACTTT. Looking up the rest from reference TRBV2 and TRBJ1-6 gives the full variable domain: EPEVTQTPSHQVTQMGQEVILRCVPISNHLYFYWYRQILGQKVEFLVSFYNNEISEKSEIFDDQFSVERPDGSNFTLKIRSTKLEDSAMYFCASGRENSPLHFGNGTRLTVT.

The V call is TRBV28, the J call TRBJ1-5, with D unresolved. The CDR3 length is 13 residues. Germline lookup yields CDR1 MDHEN and CDR2 SYDVKM. The V end lost 4 bases, the J end lost 4 bases, and 8 bases lay between the germline ends. The DNA for the CDR3 is TGTGCCAGCAGTTCTCCCGGGAATCAGCCCCAGCATTTT. Translated: CASSSPGNQPQHF.

Here the CDR3 DNA reads TGCAGCGTTGCCCAGGGGACTCAGCCCCAGCATTTT. Translated, it gives CSVAQGTQPQHF. This chain joins TRBV29-1 and TRBJ1-5; a weak D match, TRBD1 (6 bases). The CDR3 length is 12 residues. Deletions cut 4 bases from V and 6 bases from J, with 10 bases between. Germline V gives CDR1 SQVTM, CDR2 ANQGSEA.

Only one count was recorded for this clone. CDR3 amino acids: CASSLWGLTLTDTQYF. CDR3 DNA: TGTGCCAGCAGCTTGTGGGGGCTTACCCTCACAGATACGCAGTATTTT. J is TRBJ2-3 and V is TRBV5-6, with D tentatively TRBD1 (6 bases). Germline-derived CDR1 and CDR2 are SGHDT and YYEEEE. The CDR3 runs 16 residues. The V end was cut by 1 base, the J end by 2 bases, with 14 bases between.

This chain links TRBV7-2 with TRBJ2-5, with 8 nucleotides matching TRBD2. V lost 0 bases, J lost 5 bases, and 5 bases stayed unmatched. Germline CDR1 SGHTA, CDR2 FQGNSA. The CDR3 contains 15 residues. This chain's CDR3 is CASSLASGGGETQYF. The CDR3 nucleotides read TGTGCCAGCAGCTTAGCCAGCGGGGGCGGCGAGACCCAGTACTTC.

This chain links TRBV5-1 with TRBJ2-2; 7 nucleotides line up with TRBD2. CDR3 length equals 16 residues. Germline V gene data show CDR1 as SGHRS and CDR2 as YFSETQ. Trimming cost V 0 bases and J 0 bases; bases outside gene matches: 2. DNA for the CDR3: TGCGCCAGCAGCTTGGCTAGCGGTTCGAACACCGGGGAGCTGTTTTTT. Amino acids: CASSLASGSNTGELFF.

The V and J genes are TRBV3-1 (or the pseudogene TRBV3-2) and TRBJ1-4; possible D gene TRBD1, 6 bases. The CDR3 is 14 residues long. Germline V gene lookup returns CDR1 LGHDT and CDR2 YNNKEL (reference sequence). Trimming shortened V by 4 bases and J by 4 bases, and 10 bases separated the two germline ends. CDR3 sequence reads: CASSPDSLNEKLFF. Here the CDR3 DNA reads TGTGCCAGCAGCCCGGACAGTCTTAATGAAAAACTGTTTTTT.

The gene calls are TRBV28 and TRBJ2-7; D is possibly TRBD1 (5 bases). The CDR3 loop spans 14 amino acids. Trimming stripped 8 bases from V and 5 bases from J, with 19 bases between. CDR1 is MDHEN and CDR2 is SYDVKM in the germline V gene. The CDR3 is CASSSGNPPHEQYF. The CDR3 DNA is TGTGCCAGCTCATCAGGGAACCCACCGCACGAGCAGTACTTC. The whole variable domain, filled in from reference TRBV28 and TRBJ2-7, reads DVKVTQSSRYLVKRTGEKVFLECVQDMDHENMFWYRQDPGLGLRLIYFSYDVKMKEKGDIPEGYSVSREKKERFSLILESASTNQTSMYLCASSSGNPPHEQYFGPGTRLTVT.

As to this clone: This sample also contains other DNA sequences that code for the same CDR3. The rearrangement uses TRBV18 and TRBJ1-3; D possibly corresponds to TRBD1 (5 bases). Germline CDR1 KGHSH, CDR2 LQKENI. The CDR3 is 15 residues long. V lost 3 bases and J lost 0, with 9 bases in between. CDR3 sequence reads: CASSPGQGSGNTIYF. DNA of the CDR3: TGTGCCAGCTCACCCGGGCAGGGCTCTGGAAACACCATATATTTT.

This clone occurred once. V and J are TRBV7-9 and TRBJ2-1; maybe TRBD1 (6 bases). The CDR3 is made up of 15 amino acids. Trimming cost V 4 bases and J 3 bases, with 13 bases left between them. Germline V lookup: CDR1 SEHNR, CDR2 FQNEAQ (reference sequence). This CDR3 reads CASSSPGTHYNEQFF. As DNA, the CDR3 is TGTGCCAGCAGCTCGCCCGGGACACACTACAATGAGCAGTTCTTC.

CDR3 protein: CATSDFGQGQNEQFF. In DNA form, the CDR3 reads TGTGCCACCAGTGATTTCGGACAGGGTCAAAATGAGCAGTTCTTC. V is TRBV24-1 and J is TRBJ2-1; 8 positions agree with TRBD1. Germline loops: CDR1 KGHDR, CDR2 SFDVKD. Losses at the gene ends were 1 base for V and 7 bases for J; bases not matched to a gene: 5. This CDR3 has 15 residues.

J is TRBJ1-2 and V is TRBV4-1; D gene ambiguous. CDR3 length equals 12 residues. CDR1 MGHRA and CDR2 YSYEKL come from the germline V gene. The V end lost 0 bases, the J end lost 7 bases, and 6 bases lay between the germline ends. This CDR3 is CASSQDNRGYTF. The CDR3 coding sequence is TGCGCCAGCAGCCAAGATAATCGTGGCTACACCTTC.

The gene calls are TRBV10-3 and TRBJ2-1, with TRBD2 matching 7 bases. V lost 0 bases, J lost 5 bases, and 7 bases stayed unmatched. Germline V gene data show CDR1 as ENHRY and CDR2 as SYGVKD. CDR3 size: 16 residues. DNA for the CDR3: TGTGCCATCAGTGAGTCTAGGCGGCTAGCGGACAATGAGCAGTTCTTC. It encodes CAISESRRLADNEQFF.